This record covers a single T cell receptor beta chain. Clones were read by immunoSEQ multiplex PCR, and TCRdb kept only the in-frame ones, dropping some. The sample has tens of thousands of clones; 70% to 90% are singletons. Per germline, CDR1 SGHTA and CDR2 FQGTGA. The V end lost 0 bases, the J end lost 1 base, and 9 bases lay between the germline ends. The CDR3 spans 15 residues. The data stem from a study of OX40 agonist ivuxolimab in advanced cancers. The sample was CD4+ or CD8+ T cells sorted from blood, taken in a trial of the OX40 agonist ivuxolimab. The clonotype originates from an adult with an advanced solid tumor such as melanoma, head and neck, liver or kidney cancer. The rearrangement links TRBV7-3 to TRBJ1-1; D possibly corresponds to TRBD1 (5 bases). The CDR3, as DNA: TGTGCCAGCAGCTTAACGGGGACGGCGAACACTGAAGCTTTCTTT. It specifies CASSLTGTANTEAFF.